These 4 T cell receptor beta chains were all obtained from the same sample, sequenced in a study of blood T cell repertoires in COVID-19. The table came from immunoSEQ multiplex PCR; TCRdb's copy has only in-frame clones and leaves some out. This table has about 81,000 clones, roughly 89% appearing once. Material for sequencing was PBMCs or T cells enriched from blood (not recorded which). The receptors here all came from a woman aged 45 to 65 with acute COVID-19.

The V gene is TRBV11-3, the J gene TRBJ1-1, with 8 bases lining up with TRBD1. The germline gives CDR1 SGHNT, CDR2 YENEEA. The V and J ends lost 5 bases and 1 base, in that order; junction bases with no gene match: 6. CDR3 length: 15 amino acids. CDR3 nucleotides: TGTGCCAGCAGCCTACAGGGACAGGCGAACACTGAAGCTTTCTTT. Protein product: CASSLQGQANTEAFF.

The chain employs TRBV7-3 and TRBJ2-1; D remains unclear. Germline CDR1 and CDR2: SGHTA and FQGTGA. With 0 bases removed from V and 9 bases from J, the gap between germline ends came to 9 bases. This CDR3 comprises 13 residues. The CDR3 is CASSLTSSGEQFF. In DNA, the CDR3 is TGTGCCAGCAGCTTAACCTCGTCGGGTGAGCAGTTCTTC.

The CDR3: CASSPGEANNYGYTF. The CDR3 bases are TGTGCCAGTAGTCCTGGGGAGGCGAATAACTATGGCTACACCTTC. The chain links TRBV19 to TRBJ1-2; D is ambiguous. There are 15 residues in the CDR3. Trimming took 5 bases from V and 1 from J, leaving 14 bases between them. From germline, CDR1 is LNHDA and CDR2 SQIVND (reference sequence).

The CDR3 nucleotides read TGTGCCAGCAGCTCAGGACTAGCGGGACCAGGGAGCTCCTACAATGAGCAGTTCTTC. It is translated as CASSSGLAGPGSSYNEQFF. V usage is TRBV5-4 and J usage is TRBJ2-1; 12 nucleotides agree with TRBD2. Germline CDR1 is SGHNT and CDR2 is YYREEE (reference sequence). Trimming took 3 bases from V and 0 from J; bases not matched to a gene: 10. The CDR3 contains 19 residues.